This T cell receptor beta chain came from a study of cytomegalovirus exposure and HLA in healthy donors. General study findings and limits: Roughly uniform sequencing depth across donors was assumed, possibly incorrectly. The classifier reportedly diagnosed cytomegalovirus status with high specificity and sensitivity.

The primer mix had 60 Vbeta and 13 Jbeta primers. In the authors' workflow: Later analysis identified roughly 84 million unique TCR beta chains, approximately 11 million shared. Sequencing used immunoSEQ multiplex PCR; TCRdb keeps in-frame clones, though not all of them. Clone size and V and J calls were adopted from that table, with D and trimming inferred from the DNA. The top ten hold approximately 6% of the sample, which has tens of thousands of clones, less than 65% seen once. Germline assignment: CDR1 SGHRS and CDR2 YFSETQ. V was clipped by 4 bases and J by 7 bases; unmatched bases: 5. This CDR3 region has 15 residues. As concerns this clone: Its antigen is not identified.

The rearrangement joins TRBV5-1 to TRBJ1-6, with 10 bases aligning to TRBD1. Sequencing input: PBMCs. The source of this sequence is a woman in her 30s in good health and CMV-seronegative. The CDR3 region is CASSPTTGGNSPLHF. CDR3 nucleotides: TGCGCCAGCAGCCCAACGACAGGGGGCAATTCACCCCTCCACTTT. The full variable domain, rest sourced from reference TRBV5-1 and TRBJ1-6, is KAGVTQTPRYLIKTRGQQVTLSCSPISGHRSVSWYQQTPGQGLQFLFEYFSETQRNKGNFPGRFSGRQFSNSRSEMNVSTLELGDSALYLCASSPTTGGNSPLHFGNGTRLTVT.